These 9 T cell receptor beta chains were sequenced from one sample in a study of TET2 disruption in CD19-targeted CAR T cells. Libraries were prepared by immunoSEQ multiplex PCR; TCRdb keeps only in-frame clonotypes and omits some of them. This sample's table has around 27,000 clones. These receptors have no identified antigens. Treatment specified: autologous CTL019 cells: CD19 CAR with 4-1BB and CD3 zeta domains. The source material was CD8- CAR+ T cells sorted from cultured blood T cells, sampled for CD19 CAR T cell therapy. Subset noted: CD8-negative CAR-positive T cells from the infusion product. The receptor set was obtained from a man in his 70s with chronic lymphocytic leukemia.

A word on this clone: One end of the junction is discordant with germline, which a read error may explain. The CDR3 end is not reached by the read, which stops 3 residues before it; the germline J gene fills it in. The chain has TRBV20-1 and TRBJ1-2; D ambiguous. The germline CDR1 and CDR2 sequences are DFQATT and SNEGSKA (reference sequence). The CDR3 covers 15 residues. The CDR3 sequence: CSARDWPPTNYGYTF. The part of the CDR3 DNA that was read is TGCAGTGCTAGAGATTGGCCACCTACTAACTATGGT.

With respect to this clone: The CDR3 goes on 3 residues after the read ends, and that part is filled in from the germline J gene. The chain has TRBV9 and TRBJ2-2; 8 bases map to TRBD1. Germline V gives CDR1 SGDLS, CDR2 YYNGEE. The CDR3 consists of 21 residues. CDR3 bases read: TGTGCCAGCAGCGAACACCCCGACCCCACTATTGGACAGGGTGTCCTTGGGCAG. Protein sequence: CASSEHPDPTIGQGVLGQ. The CDR3 in its entirety is CASSEHPDPTIGQGVLGQLFF. Full variable domain (rest looked up from reference TRBV9 and TRBJ2-2): DSGVTQTPKHLITATGQRVTLRCSPRSGDLSVYWYQQSLDQGLQFLIQYYNGEERAKGNILERFSAQQFPDLHSELNLSSLELGDSALYFCASSEHPDPTIGQGVLGQLFFGEGSRLTVL.

For this clone: The read terminates 3 residues ahead of where the CDR3 ends, so the germline J gene completes it. This chain links TRBV2 with TRBJ1-2; no clear D gene. Germline-derived CDR1 and CDR2 are SNHLY and FYNNEI. The CDR3 sequence is 11 residues long. The chain's CDR3 is CASSYHYDYTF. The covered CDR3 bases are TGTGCCAGCAGTTACCACTACGAC.

Worth noting for this clone: The read gets to within 3 residues of the CDR3 end, and the germline J gene fills in the rest. V usage is TRBV6-2 or TRBV6-3 and J usage is TRBJ1-5; maybe TRBD1 (5 bases). Looked up from germline, CDR1 is MNHEY and CDR2 is SVGEGT. This CDR3 contains 15 residues. Trimming took 2 bases from V and 0 from J, leaving 8 bases between them. The CDR3 spells CASSYAGYSNQPQHF. Incomplete CDR3 DNA: TGTGCCAGCAGTTACGCAGGGTATAGCAATCAGCCC.

In the case of this clone: The observed sequence ends 3 residues before the CDR3 terminus, with the missing tail filled in from the germline J gene. V gene TRBV19 combines with J gene TRBJ1-2, with D perhaps TRBD1 (5 bases). The CDR3 extends over 16 amino acids. The germline CDR1 and CDR2 sequences are LNHDA and SQIVND (reference sequence). The covered CDR3 bases are TGTGCCAGCACCTCTGGGACTAGCGGGGACTACAATGAC. Protein product: CASTSGTSGDYND. The complete CDR3 reads CASTSGTSGDYNDYTF.

Notes on this clone: Sequencing ends 3 residues short of the CDR3 end; the germline J gene provides the rest. This chain links TRBV7-7 with TRBJ2-4, with TRBD2 identical over 8 bases. The CDR3 spans 15 residues. Germline CDR1 and CDR2: SSHAT and FNYEAQ (reference sequence). The covered CDR3 bases are TGTGCCAGCAGCTTAAAATCTGGGAAGCGGGAGACT. Translated, it gives CASSLKSGKRET. The complete CDR3 protein is CASSLKSGKRETQYF.

Concerning this clone: The CDR3 end is not reached by the read, which stops 3 residues before it; the germline J gene fills it in. The chain joins TRBV29-1 to TRBJ2-4; TRBD2 might be the D (6 bases). Germline lookup yields CDR1 SQVTM and CDR2 ANQGSEA. CDR3 length: 13 residues. The sequenced part of the CDR3 DNA is TGCAGCGTCCCGGGGGTCGGGGCGGAGACT. Encoded protein: CSVPGVGAET. The whole CDR3 is CSVPGVGAETQYF.

As for this clone: The read finishes 3 residues shy of the CDR3 end, and the germline J gene is used to complete it. This rearrangement joins TRBV28 to TRBJ2-7; possible D gene TRBD1, 5 bases. The ends were cut back, 8 bases at V and 2 bases at J, with 13 bases in the middle. CDR3 size: 13 residues. Germline assignment: CDR1 MDHEN and CDR2 SYDVKM. Here the CDR3 reads CASGRQIPYEQYF. CDR3 DNA, as far as it was read: TGTGCCAGCGGAAGACAGATTCCCTACGAG. Based on the CDR3 plus reference TRBV28 and TRBJ2-7, the full variable domain is DVKVTQSSRYLVKRTGEKVFLECVQDMDHENMFWYRQDPGLGLRLIYFSYDVKMKEKGDIPEGYSVSREKKERFSLILESASTNQTSMYLCASGRQIPYEQYFGPGTRLTVT.

A note on this clone: The read gets to within 3 residues of the CDR3 end, and the germline J gene fills in the rest. The V gene is TRBV11-2, the J gene TRBJ1-5; D ambiguous. The CDR3 is 15 residues long. The ends were cut back, 4 bases at V and 2 bases at J, with 12 bases in the middle. Germline V CDR1 and CDR2: SGHAT, FQNNGV. The DNA read from the CDR3 is TGTGCCAGCAGCTACAGCAATACAGGCAATCAGCCC. It yields the protein CASSYSNTGNQP. The complete CDR3 sequence is CASSYSNTGNQPQHF.